The 21 T cell receptor beta chains presented below share a single source sample, sequenced in a study of OX40 agonist ivuxolimab in advanced cancers. Here immunoSEQ multiplex PCR was the method, and the copy in TCRdb shows in-frame clones only, minus some. The sample carries more than 65,000 clones, around 93% recorded once. Sequenced here: CD4+ or CD8+ T cells sorted from blood, sampled in a trial of the OX40 agonist ivuxolimab. The receptors were sampled from an adult with an advanced solid tumor such as melanoma, head and neck, liver or kidney cancer.

The rearrangement links TRBV7-6 to TRBJ2-3; 12 nucleotides line up with TRBD2. The CDR3 loop spans 18 amino acids. From germline, CDR1 is SGHVS and CDR2 FNYEAQ. V was clipped by 2 bases and J by 7 bases; unmatched bases: 13. In nucleotides, the CDR3 is TGTGCCAGCAGCTTATACGGGCTAGCGGGAGGGCAGGCCTATACGCAGTATTTT. It translates to CASSLYGLAGGQAYTQYF. Full variable domain (missing parts from reference TRBV7-6 and TRBJ2-3): GAGVSQSPRYKVTKRGQDVALRCDPISGHVSLYWYRQALGQGPEFLTYFNYEAQQDKSGLPNDRFSAERPEGSISTLTIQRTEQRDSAMYRCASSLYGLAGGQAYTQYFGPGTRLTVL.

The chain employs TRBV30 and TRBJ2-7; TRBD2 is a possible D gene (5 bases). Germline values: CDR1 GTSNPN, CDR2 SVGIG (reference sequence). The CDR3 is made up of 12 amino acids. The V gene lost 4 bases and the J gene lost 1 base, with 8 bases spanning the gap. CDR3 in DNA: TGTGCCTGGAATTCGGGATCCTACGAGCAGTACTTC. This codes for CAWNSGSYEQYF.

The gene calls are TRBV7-2 and TRBJ2-7; D is uncertain. This CDR3 is built from 13 residues. Germline V lookup: CDR1 SGHTA, CDR2 FQGNSA. The V and J ends lost 0 bases and 6 bases respectively, with 9 bases between them. The CDR3 DNA is TGTGCCAGCAGCTTAGCGGTTTATTCCGAGCAGTACTTC. Encoded protein: CASSLAVYSEQYF.

J is TRBJ2-1 and V is TRBV20-1, with D unresolved. Trimming shortened V by 2 bases and J by 7 bases, and 6 bases separated the two germline ends. The CDR3 contains 11 residues. The germline V gene has CDR1 DFQATT and CDR2 SNEGSKA (reference sequence). The CDR3 nucleotides are TGCAGTGCTAGAATGGTGAATGAGCAGTTCTTC. Amino acid sequence: CSARMVNEQFF.

CDR3 coding DNA: TGTGCCAGTACCCCACGGGGGTTCCAAGAGACCCAGTACTTC. Its protein product is CASTPRGFQETQYF. The chain employs TRBV19 and TRBJ2-5; the D gene is possibly TRBD2 (6 bases). Trimming took off 7 bases at V and 1 base at J, with 13 bases between the two ends. The CDR3 contains 14 residues. CDR1 is LNHDA, CDR2 SQIVND, per germline (reference sequence).

This clone was counted a single time. The chain links TRBV6-4 to TRBJ2-3; 11 bases match TRBD2. V was pared by 5 bases and J by 4 bases, with 5 bases of the junction left unmatched. This CDR3 comprises 15 residues. The V gene's germline CDR1 is MRHNA and CDR2 SNTAGT. CDR3 amino acids: CASSHSGGASDTQYF. CDR3 nucleotide sequence: TGTGCCAGCAGTCATAGCGGGGGGGCCTCAGATACGCAGTATTTT.

This chain joins TRBV9 and TRBJ2-6, with 14 bases lining up with TRBD2. The CDR3 consists of 21 residues. Germline V gene data show CDR1 as SGDLS and CDR2 as YYNGEE. J gave up 0 bases and V 4 bases, and 12 bases lay outside the gene matches. The CDR3 coding sequence is TGTGCCAGCAGCCGCCGTCCCGGGACTAGCGGGGGAGGCTCTGGGGCCAACGTCCTGACTTTC. This encodes CASSRRPGTSGGGSGANVLTF.

The rearrangement uses TRBV19 and TRBJ2-3; possibly TRBD2 for D (7 bases). Germline V gene lookup returns CDR1 LNHDA and CDR2 SQIVND (reference sequence). The length of the CDR3 is 13 residues. Here the CDR3 reads CAGGDGSTDTQYF. CDR3 bases: TGTGCAGGGGGGGACGGAAGCACAGATACGCAGTATTTT.

V gene TRBV30 combines with J gene TRBJ1-4, with D possibly matching TRBD1 (5 bases). This CDR3 comprises 15 residues. Trimming took 0 bases from V and 3 from J, leaving 11 bases between them. Germline V gene lookup returns CDR1 GTSNPN and CDR2 SVGIG (reference sequence). CDR3 in DNA: TGTGCCTGGAGTGTACAGGCCCAGTCTAATGAAAAACTGTTTTTT. This gives the protein CAWSVQAQSNEKLFF.

This chain uses TRBV5-4 with TRBJ2-1, with 12 bases fitting TRBD2. The CDR3 length is 15 residues. From germline, CDR1 is SGHNT and CDR2 YYREEE (reference sequence). Unmatched junction bases numbered 1, after V lost 0 bases and J lost 6 bases. Here the CDR3 reads CASSLGLAGVNEQFF. The CDR3, as DNA: TGTGCCAGCAGCTTGGGACTAGCGGGAGTCAATGAGCAGTTCTTC.

V is TRBV9 and J is TRBJ2-7; D not certain. CDR1 is SGDLS, CDR2 YYNGEE, per germline. This CDR3 region has 13 residues. V shed 2 bases and J shed 7 bases, with 13 bases lying between them. CDR3 residues: CASSVRLVDEQYF. The CDR3 region has the DNA TGTGCCAGCAGCGTGCGGCTGGTCGATGAGCAGTACTTC. The complete variable domain, with remaining parts taken from reference TRBV9 and TRBJ2-7, reads DSGVTQTPKHLITATGQRVTLRCSPRSGDLSVYWYQQSLDQGLQFLIQYYNGEERAKGNILERFSAQQFPDLHSELNLSSLELGDSALYFCASSVRLVDEQYFGPGTRLTVT.

The chain recombines TRBV10-2 with TRBJ1-6, with a possible D match to TRBD1 (5 bases). The CDR3 extends over 13 amino acids. V gave up 5 bases and J gave up 9 bases, with 11 bases separating them. CDR1 is WSHSY, CDR2 SAAADI, per germline. The CDR3 loop is CASSNNGGSPLHF. CDR3 in DNA: TGCGCCAGCAGTAACAACGGGGGTTCACCCCTCCACTTT.

The chain recombines TRBV19 with TRBJ1-2; the D gene is possibly TRBD1 (5 bases). With 2 bases removed from V and 4 bases from J, the gap between germline ends came to 17 bases. The CDR3 length is 16 residues. The V gene's germline CDR1 is LNHDA and CDR2 SQIVND (reference sequence). The CDR3 spells CASSISGGEDSYGYTF. The CDR3 DNA reads as TGTGCCAGTAGTATATCGGGAGGGGAGGATTCCTATGGCTACACCTTC.

The count of this clone is one. The chain has TRBV13 and TRBJ2-7; 7 bases are a match to TRBD1. The V gene end was trimmed by 0 bases and the J gene end by 5 bases; junction bases not matched to a gene: 4. Germline-derived CDR1 and CDR2 are PRHDT and FYEKMQ (reference sequence). The length of the CDR3 is 14 residues. The CDR3 reads CASSLGQGKNEQYF. For the CDR3, the DNA is TGTGCCAGCAGCTTAGGACAGGGGAAAAACGAGCAGTACTTC.

The CDR3 spells CASGIGTSGSRGTGELFF. The CDR3, as DNA: TGTGCTAGTGGTATAGGGACTAGCGGGAGTAGGGGCACCGGGGAGCTGTTTTTT. The chain has TRBV12-5 and TRBJ2-2, with 14 bases matching TRBD2. Trimming cost V 5 bases and J 4 bases; bases outside gene matches: 9. The CDR3 has 18 amino acids. Germline CDR1 reads LGHNT; CDR2 reads FRNRAP.

The chain recombines TRBV7-3 with TRBJ1-1; D gene uncertain. The CDR3 has 13 amino acids. With 1 base removed from V and 2 bases from J, the gap between germline ends came to 5 bases. The germline gives CDR1 SGHTA, CDR2 FQGTGA. CDR3 sequence reads: CASSLNVNTEAFF. The CDR3 nucleotides read TGTGCCAGCAGCTTAAACGTTAACACTGAAGCTTTCTTT.

The CDR3 nucleotides read TGTGCCAGCAGCTTAACTCAGGGAACTGAAGCTTTCTTT. Translation: CASSLTQGTEAFF. The chain couples TRBV11-3 to TRBJ1-1, with D maybe TRBD1 (5 bases). V was pared by 2 bases and J by 5 bases, with 9 bases between. CDR3 length: 13 residues. CDR1 SGHNT and CDR2 YENEEA come from the germline V gene.

The rearrangement uses TRBV1 and TRBJ1-5; TRBD1 is the table's D call and was not checked against the DNA. TRBV1 is a pseudogene. This CDR3 has 17 amino acids. CDR3 protein: CTSSQLTGGMQNQPQHF. In DNA, the CDR3 is TGCACCAGCAGCCAGCTAACAGGGGGCATGCAGAATCAGCCCCAGCATTTT.

This clone appeared a single time. The chain is built from TRBV27 and TRBJ1-6; 7 bases are a match to TRBD1. The length of the CDR3 is 13 residues. CDR1 is MNHEY and CDR2 is SMNVEV in the germline V gene (reference sequence). Trimming removed 3 bases from V and 14 bases from J; junction bases left unmatched: 7. Written as DNA, the CDR3 is TGTGCCAGCAGTTTTTCGGAGGGGGCGGCCCTCCACTTT. This translates into CASSFSEGAALHF.

The rearrangement joins TRBV5-1 to TRBJ2-7; a weak D match, TRBD1 (6 bases). The germline CDR1 and CDR2 sequences are SGHRS and YFSETQ. There are 14 residues in the CDR3. The V end lost 5 bases, the J end lost 0 bases, and 12 bases lay between the germline ends. The CDR3 reads CASSKTGNSYEQYF. CDR3 bases: TGCGCCAGCAGTAAGACAGGAAACTCCTACGAGCAGTACTTC.

This clone was found a few times. The chain recombines TRBV28 with TRBJ1-5, with D possibly being TRBD1 (6 bases). Trimming took off 8 bases at V and 3 bases at J, with 11 bases between the two ends. The CDR3 totals 13 residues. Germline V gene lookup returns CDR1 MDHEN and CDR2 SYDVKM. Written as DNA, the CDR3 is TGTGCCAGCTTAACAGGGAACAATCAGCCCCAGCATTTT. Encoded protein: CASLTGNNQPQHF.